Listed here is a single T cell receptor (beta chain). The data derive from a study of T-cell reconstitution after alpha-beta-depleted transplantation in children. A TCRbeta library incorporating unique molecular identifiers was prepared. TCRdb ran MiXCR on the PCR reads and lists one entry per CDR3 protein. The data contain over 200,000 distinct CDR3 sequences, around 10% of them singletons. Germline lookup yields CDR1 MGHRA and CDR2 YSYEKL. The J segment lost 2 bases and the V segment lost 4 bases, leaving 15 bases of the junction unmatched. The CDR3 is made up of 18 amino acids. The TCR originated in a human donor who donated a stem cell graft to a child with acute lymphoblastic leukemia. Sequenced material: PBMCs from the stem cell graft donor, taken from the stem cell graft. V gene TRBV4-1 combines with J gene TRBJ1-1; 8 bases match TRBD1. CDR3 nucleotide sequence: TGCGCCAGCAGCCTACTCTTCAGGGGGCGTAGGAACAACACTGAAGCTTTCTTT. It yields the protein CASSLLFRGRRNNTEAFF.